Included here is one T cell receptor (beta chain) sequence, with context. The antigen is undetermined. The sample is drawn from a study of cytomegalovirus exposure and HLA in healthy donors. Study-wide points: The authors later found TCR association rates varying by HLA locus, with DRB1 most and HLA-C fewest. V- and J-gene trimming of TCR beta was linked (in a later analysis) to a missense DCLRE1C variant. Earlier results showed most TCR beta V segments being productive about 87% or about 30% of the time. Whilst most TCR sequences proved rare, a subset of public TCRs occurred across many donors.

With 1 base removed from V and 2 bases from J, the gap between germline ends came to 9 bases. Germline lookup yields CDR1 SGHAT and CDR2 FQNNGV. The CDR3 is 14 residues long. Vbeta (60) and Jbeta (13) primers were used in the PCR. The table came from immunoSEQ multiplex PCR; TCRdb's copy has only in-frame clones and leaves some out. The profile shows around 140,000 clones, 80% of them singletons. The rearrangement links TRBV11-2 to TRBJ2-7; D not resolved. This clonotype originated in a man aged 50 to 59 in good health and CMV-seronegative. Sequencing was performed on PBMCs. The CDR3 loop reads CASSLGRFTYEQYF. For the CDR3, the DNA is TGTGCCAGCAGCTTAGGCAGGTTTACCTACGAGCAGTACTTC.